The 24 T cell receptor beta chains given below trace back to one sample, sequenced in a study of blood T cell repertoires in COVID-19. The repertoire was sequenced with immunoSEQ multiplex PCR; TCRdb's copy has only in-frame clones and lacks some. The profile shows roughly 340,000 clones, roughly nine tenths of them singletons. Sequencing was done on a sample of peripheral blood. These receptors were taken from a woman between 25 and 40 years old with COVID-19, enrolled during active disease.

This chain's CDR3 is CASTKDSVGNQPQHF. In DNA, the CDR3 is TGTGCCAGCACGAAGGACAGCGTGGGCAATCAGCCCCAGCATTTT. The chain links TRBV2 to TRBJ1-5; possibly TRBD1 for D (6 bases). The V gene lost 7 bases and the J gene lost 2 bases, with 15 bases spanning the gap. Germline CDR1 is SNHLY and CDR2 is FYNNEI. The CDR3 spans 15 residues.

This clone was found a few times. The genes are TRBV2 and TRBJ1-4, with D unclear. With 6 bases removed from V and 7 bases from J, the gap between germline ends came to 15 bases. The CDR3 length is 14 residues. Germline lookup yields CDR1 SNHLY and CDR2 FYNNEI. Written as DNA, the CDR3 is TGTGCCAGCAGGCGCGCCTTCCGGGGTGAAAAACTGTTTTTT. Translated, it gives CASRRAFRGEKLFF.

CDR3 bases: TGTGCCAGCGCCCCGACGGCGGGACAGGGGAACGTC. Encoded protein: CASAPTAGQGNV. The chain is built from TRBV28 and TRBJ2-7; 10 bases agree with TRBD1. CDR1 is MDHEN, CDR2 SYDVKM, per germline. The CDR3 runs to 12 residues.

This sequence joins TRBV30 and TRBJ1-2; 7 bases agree with TRBD1. The V and J ends lost 0 bases and 7 bases, in that order; junction bases with no gene match: 8. Germline V lookup: CDR1 GTSNPN, CDR2 SVGIG (reference sequence). This CDR3 is 14 amino acids long. The CDR3 here is CAWSVTGDAGGYTF. Written as DNA, the CDR3 is TGTGCCTGGAGTGTCACAGGGGATGCAGGTGGCTACACCTTC.

The CDR3 region is CASSHGTSGYEQYF. The CDR3 DNA follows: TGTGCCAGCAGCCACGGGACTAGCGGCTACGAGCAGTACTTC. The J gene is TRBJ2-7, the V gene TRBV11-2; 11 bases are a match to TRBD2. Germline lookup yields CDR1 SGHAT and CDR2 FQNNGV. With 5 bases clipped from V and 3 bases from J, the junction kept 3 bases outside the gene matches. CDR3 length equals 14 residues.

The gene calls are TRBV4-1 and TRBJ1-1; D remains unclear. In germline, CDR1 is MGHRA, CDR2 YSYEKL. Trimming stripped 0 bases from V and 1 base from J, with 12 bases between. The length of the CDR3 is 16 residues. CDR3 region: CASSQDGGIPNTEAFF. The CDR3 DNA reads TGCGCCAGCAGCCAAGATGGCGGCATCCCGAACACTGAAGCTTTCTTT.

The V and J genes are TRBV24-1 and TRBJ1-2, with D unclear. CDR1 and CDR2 from the germline V gene are KGHDR and SFDVKD. This CDR3 comprises 15 residues. The V end lost 4 bases, the J end lost 5 bases, and 16 bases lay between the germline ends. The CDR3 sequence: CATSDVVEGAYGYTF. The CDR3 DNA is TGTGCCACCAGTGACGTGGTGGAGGGAGCGTATGGCTACACCTTC.

The chain joins TRBV7-2 to TRBJ2-1; 12 nucleotides align to TRBD2. The germline gives CDR1 SGHTA, CDR2 FQGNSA. This CDR3 has 17 amino acids. With 5 bases clipped from V and 5 bases from J, the junction kept 10 bases outside the gene matches. The CDR3 sequence: CASSVRGGLAGHNEQFF. Written as DNA, the CDR3 is TGTGCCAGCAGCGTACGGGGGGGACTAGCGGGTCACAATGAGCAGTTCTTC.

This chain joins TRBV24-1 and TRBJ1-2, with D perhaps matching TRBD1 (6 bases). V lost 2 bases to trimming and J lost 3 bases, with 15 bases between them. This CDR3 is 16 amino acids long. Germline V gene lookup returns CDR1 KGHDR and CDR2 SFDVKD. The CDR3 sequence: CATSDSTARGYYGYTF. CDR3 nucleotide sequence: TGTGCCACCAGTGATTCGACGGCCAGGGGTTACTATGGCTACACCTTC.

In the case of this clone: Other DNA sequences in this specimen translate into the identical CDR3. The J gene is TRBJ1-5, the V gene TRBV12-3 or TRBV12-4; unclear D gene. The ends were cut back, 3 bases at V and 4 bases at J, with 7 bases in the middle. CDR3 length equals 13 residues. The CDR3 region has the DNA TGTGCCAGCAGTTTTAATAGTAATCAGCCCCAGCATTTT. Protein sequence: CASSFNSNQPQHF.

The chain recombines TRBV4-3 with TRBJ1-1; TRBD1 aligns across 10 bases. Germline CDR1 is LGHNA and CDR2 is YSLEER. The CDR3 length is 17 residues. Trimming removed 0 bases from V and 5 bases from J; junction bases left unmatched: 9. DNA of the CDR3: TGCGCCAGCAGCCAAGATTCACCAGGGACAGGGGTTACTGAAGCTTTCTTT. It yields the protein CASSQDSPGTGVTEAFF.

The V gene is TRBV19, the J gene TRBJ2-1; 7 bases match TRBD1. This CDR3 is 16 amino acids long. Germline trimming cut 6 bases from V and 2 bases from J; bases unmatched to any gene: 10. Germline-derived CDR1 and CDR2 are LNHDA and SQIVND (reference sequence). CDR3 sequence: CASSLIPGTAYNEQFF. As DNA, the CDR3 is TGTGCCAGTAGCCTCATTCCCGGGACAGCCTACAATGAGCAGTTCTTC.

The chain couples TRBV2 to TRBJ1-4; D is undetermined. V lost 1 base and J lost 9, with 9 bases in between. This CDR3 has 13 residues. Germline V gives CDR1 SNHLY, CDR2 FYNNEI. In DNA, the CDR3 is TGTGCCAGCAGTGAAGTTGAGCGGCAAAAACTGTTTTTT. It codes for CASSEVERQKLFF.

The table lists this clone with a count of one. The chain links TRBV21-1 to TRBJ2-7; no check of the table's D call, TRBD2, against the DNA was made. TRBV21-1 corresponds to a pseudogene. This CDR3 region has 15 residues. CDR3 DNA sequence: TGTGCCAGCAGCAAAAACGGGACTAGCGAGTACGAGCAGTACGTC. Its protein product is CASSKNGTSEYEQYV.

DNA of the CDR3: TGCGCCAGCAGCCGGGGGAGCTCCTACAATGAGCAGTTCTTC. Amino acid sequence: CASSRGSSYNEQFF. The chain is built from TRBV5-1 and TRBJ2-1, with D possibly matching TRBD2 (6 bases). The V end was cut by 4 bases, the J end by 0 bases, with 8 bases between. This CDR3 is built from 14 residues. Germline V CDR1 and CDR2: SGHRS, YFSETQ. Supplemented by reference TRBV5-1 and TRBJ2-1, the full variable domain reads KAGVTQTPRYLIKTRGQQVTLSCSPISGHRSVSWYQQTPGQGLQFLFEYFSETQRNKGNFPGRFSGRQFSNSRSEMNVSTLELGDSALYLCASSRGSSYNEQFFGPGTRLTVL.

The chain recombines TRBV15 with TRBJ2-2; 10 bases agree with TRBD1. The V and J ends lost 0 bases and 1 base, in that order; junction bases with no gene match: 8. CDR1 LNHNV and CDR2 YYDKDF come from the germline V gene (reference sequence). This CDR3 is built from 19 residues. The CDR3 region is CATSRDLLGQGGNTGELFF. The CDR3 DNA sequence: TGTGCCACCAGCAGAGATCTACTCGGACAGGGGGGGAACACCGGGGAGCTGTTTTTT.

The CDR3 loop is CASTQGHGDYEQYF. The DNA of the CDR3 is TGTGCCAGTACCCAAGGACATGGGGACTACGAGCAGTACTTC. This chain uses TRBV19 with TRBJ2-7, with D tentatively TRBD1 (5 bases). CDR3 length: 14 residues. Germline V gene sequence: CDR1 LNHDA, CDR2 SQIVND (reference sequence). V was cut by 7 bases and J by 3 bases, with 16 bases left in between.

CDR3 loop: CASSRTSGGPYEQFF. The CDR3 DNA reads TGTGCCAGCAGTCGGACTAGCGGGGGGCCATACGAGCAGTTCTTC. The chain employs TRBV27 and TRBJ2-1, with 14 bases aligning to TRBD2. The CDR3 has 15 residues. V gave up 5 bases and J gave up 10 bases; unmatched junction bases: 7. From germline, CDR1 is MNHEY and CDR2 SMNVEV (reference sequence).

The V gene is TRBV27, the J gene TRBJ2-7; the D gene is possibly TRBD2 (5 bases). Trimming shortened V by 5 bases and J by 4 bases, and 24 bases separated the two germline ends. Germline CDR1 MNHEY, CDR2 SMNVEV (reference sequence). This CDR3 comprises 17 residues. CDR3: CASSLPATKTKGYEQYV. The CDR3 DNA sequence: TGTGCCAGCAGTCTCCCTGCGACAAAGACTAAAGGGTACGAGCAGTACGTC.

This sequence joins TRBV13 and TRBJ1-6, with 7 bases lining up with TRBD1. After removal of 7 bases from V and 9 bases from J, the junction contained 9 bases not matched to a gene. This CDR3 has 14 residues. Germline V gene data show CDR1 as PRHDT and CDR2 as FYEKMQ (reference sequence). Written as DNA, the CDR3 is TGTGCCAGCACCTACCGGGACAGAAGTTCACCCCTCCACTTT. Translation: CASTYRDRSSPLHF. The whole variable domain, filled in from reference TRBV13 and TRBJ1-6, reads AAGVIQSPRHLIKEKRETATLKCYPIPRHDTVYWYQQGPGQDPQFLISFYEKMQSDKGSIPDRFSAQQFSDYHSELNMSSLELGDSALYFCASTYRDRSSPLHFGNGTRLTVT.

The chain couples TRBV11-3 to TRBJ1-3; D unresolved. The ends were cut back, 6 bases at V and 4 bases at J, with 7 bases in the middle. Germline-derived CDR1 and CDR2 are SGHNT and YENEEA. The CDR3 has 12 amino acids. CDR3 DNA sequence: TGTGCCAGCAGTATGAGCGGAAACACCATATATTTT. Translation: CASSMSGNTIYF.

This chain uses TRBV30 with TRBJ2-1; 10 nucleotides line up with TRBD1. Germline lookup yields CDR1 GTSNPN and CDR2 SVGIG (reference sequence). The CDR3 runs 16 residues. V was clipped by 2 bases and J by 5 bases; unmatched bases: 9. CDR3 DNA sequence: TGTGCCTGGAGTAATTACGGGACAGGGGCGGACAATGAGCAGTTCTTC. Amino acid sequence: CAWSNYGTGADNEQFF.

The chain recombines TRBV9 with TRBJ2-1, with 13 bases that match TRBD2. The CDR3 extends over 16 amino acids. Losses at the gene ends were 4 bases for V and 6 bases for J; bases not matched to a gene: 7. Germline V CDR1 and CDR2: SGDLS, YYNGEE. In nucleotides, the CDR3 is TGTGCCAGCAGCCAGATCGGACTAGCGGGAGTCAATGAGCAGTTCTTC. Protein product: CASSQIGLAGVNEQFF.

V usage is TRBV5-1 and J usage is TRBJ2-5, with TRBD1 matching 8 bases. The CDR3 spans 16 residues. Germline V gives CDR1 SGHRS, CDR2 YFSETQ. V shed 0 bases, J shed 2 bases, and the junction held 6 bases outside the gene matches. In DNA form, the CDR3 reads TGCGCCAGCAGCTTGGGGACAGGGAGTTTTCAAGAGACCCAGTACTTC. Translation: CASSLGTGSFQETQYF.